These 25 T cell receptor beta chains share one sample of origin, sequenced in a study of blood T cell repertoires in COVID-19. The assay was immunoSEQ multiplex PCR, and TCRdb's table has in-frame clones only and misses some. This repertoire shows 140,000 or so clones, about 89% found once; its top ten account for approximately 35%. The sample comprised peripheral blood. These receptors were taken from a man aged 45-65 years who had recovered from COVID-19.

The rearrangement joins TRBV19 to TRBJ2-1, with 7 bases fitting TRBD1. The CDR3 is 15 residues long. Trimming took 3 bases from V and 5 from J; bases not matched to a gene: 7. Germline CDR1 reads LNHDA; CDR2 reads SQIVND (reference sequence). CDR3 sequence (DNA): TGTGCCAGTAGTATTTGGGGACAGATGAACAATGAGCAGTTCTTC. Protein sequence: CASSIWGQMNNEQFF.

The chain has TRBV5-8 and TRBJ1-1, with D unclear. Germline CDR1 and CDR2: SGHTS and YDEGEE. The CDR3 extends over 11 amino acids. V gave up 0 bases and J gave up 5 bases, with 2 bases separating them. The DNA of the CDR3 is TGTGCCAGCAGCTTGGTAACTGAAGCTTTCTTT. Its translation is CASSLVTEAFF.

Only a few counts were recorded for this clone. The chain couples TRBV19 to TRBJ2-5; a possible D gene is TRBD2 (5 bases). Trimming removed 5 bases at V and 5 bases at J, with 18 bases between. This CDR3 is built from 15 residues. Germline V CDR1 and CDR2: LNHDA, SQIVND (reference sequence). For the CDR3, the DNA is TGTGCCAGTAGTCCCCTGGCGGGCCCGAAGGAGACCCAGTACTTC. This encodes CASSPLAGPKETQYF. Full variable domain (remainder filled in from reference TRBV19 and TRBJ2-5): DGGITQSPKYLFRKEGQNVTLSCEQNLNHDAMYWYRQDPGQGLRLIYYSQIVNDFQKGDIAEGYSVSREKKESFPLTVTSAQKNPTAFYLCASSPLAGPKETQYFGPGTRLLVL.

The CDR3 here is CASSIDPSAVHYGYTF. The CDR3 DNA reads as TGTGCCAGTAGTATAGACCCTTCGGCGGTCCACTATGGCTACACCTTC. The chain combines TRBV19 with TRBJ1-2; D unclear. V lost 0 bases to trimming and J lost 3 bases, with 14 bases between them. This CDR3 region has 16 residues. Germline CDR1 is LNHDA and CDR2 is SQIVND (reference sequence).

With regard to this clone: Other DNA sequences in this specimen translate into the identical CDR3. The chain employs TRBV7-2 and TRBJ2-7, with a weak D call TRBD2 (6 bases). With 1 base removed from V and 3 bases from J, the gap between germline ends came to 13 bases. The CDR3 extends over 15 amino acids. Looked up from germline, CDR1 is SGHTA and CDR2 is FQGNSA. The CDR3: CASSLGDGGLYEQYF. For the CDR3, the DNA is TGTGCCAGCAGCTTAGGAGACGGGGGACTCTACGAGCAGTACTTC.

This sequence joins TRBV4-3 and TRBJ2-1; tentatively, D is TRBD2 (7 bases). Germline CDR1 reads LGHNA; CDR2 reads YSLEER. This CDR3 has 17 residues. Between the trimmed V and J ends, which lost 0 bases and 3 bases, there was a span of 15 bases. CDR3 amino acids: CASSQDIGGGNYNEQFF. CDR3 in DNA: TGCGCCAGCAGCCAAGATATAGGGGGGGGGAACTACAATGAGCAGTTCTTC.

This clone came up once. J is TRBJ2-5 and V is TRBV3-1 (or the pseudogene TRBV3-2); 8 bases are a match to TRBD1. Trimming took 1 base from V and 5 from J; bases not matched to a gene: 6. CDR3 length: 15 amino acids. Germline V gene sequence: CDR1 LGHDT, CDR2 YNNKEL (reference sequence). The DNA for the CDR3 is TGTGCCAGCAGCCAAGTTCAGGGGGCCAGGGAGACCCAGTACTTC. This codes for CASSQVQGARETQYF.

As DNA, the CDR3 is TGTGCCGTGCCTTCCCGGGAGAACTATGGCTACACCTTC. It translates to CAVPSRENYGYTF. The chain has TRBV10-3 and TRBJ1-2; the D is unclear. Trimming pared 11 bases from V and 2 bases from J, leaving 15 bases between. The CDR3 is made up of 13 amino acids. CDR1 is ENHRY and CDR2 is SYGVKD in the germline V gene.

The rearrangement uses TRBV2 and TRBJ1-4, with 9 bases that match TRBD1. The CDR3 is 16 residues long. Trimming at V came to 8 bases and at J to 0 bases, leaving 7 bases not matched to a gene. Germline CDR1 SNHLY, CDR2 FYNNEI. The CDR3, as DNA: TGTGCCAGCCTGGACAGGGGCTTCGCAACTAATGAAAAACTGTTTTTT. It codes for CASLDRGFATNEKLFF.

CDR3 sequence: CASSTRGETQYF. CDR3 DNA sequence: TGTGCCAGTAGTACTAGGGGAGAGACCCAGTACTTC. The gene calls are TRBV19 and TRBJ2-5, with D possibly matching TRBD1 (5 bases). The CDR3 is made up of 12 amino acids. CDR1 and CDR2 from the germline V gene are LNHDA and SQIVND (reference sequence). Trimming shortened V by 4 bases and J by 4 bases, and 7 bases separated the two germline ends.

The V gene is TRBV21-1, the J gene TRBJ1-2; the table gives TRBD1 as D, unverified against the DNA. TRBV21-1 is described as a pseudogene. This CDR3 has 15 amino acids. CDR3 sequence (DNA): TGTGCCAGCACCTCCGGGACAGCACAACTCTATGGCTACACCTTC. It encodes CASTSGTAQLYGYTF.

The V gene is TRBV3-1 (or the pseudogene TRBV3-2), the J gene TRBJ2-5; possible D gene TRBD2, 7 bases. Germline CDR1 is LGHDT and CDR2 is YNNKEL (reference sequence). V shed 1 base and J shed 2 bases, with 14 bases lying between them. This CDR3 comprises 16 residues. The CDR3 DNA follows: TGTGCCAGCAGCCAAGTCGGCGGGGGACATCAAGAGACCCAGTACTTC. Its translation is CASSQVGGGHQETQYF.

This chain uses TRBV5-1 with TRBJ2-5; the D gene is possibly TRBD2 (7 bases). Trimming shortened V by 5 bases and J by 1 base, and 18 bases separated the two germline ends. CDR3 length: 16 residues. The V gene's germline CDR1 is SGHRS and CDR2 YFSETQ. The CDR3 is CASRGSGGQAQETQYF. The CDR3 DNA sequence: TGCGCCAGCAGAGGGTCGGGGGGCCAAGCCCAAGAGACCCAGTACTTC.

This clone appeared once. This chain uses TRBV7-9 with TRBJ1-4, with 8 bases matching TRBD1. Germline CDR1 SEHNR, CDR2 FQNEAQ (reference sequence). The ends lost 8 bases at V and 4 bases at J; junction bases unmatched: 15. CDR3 length: 17 amino acids. In nucleotides, the CDR3 is TGTGCCAGCTTACGGTCAGGGGGCCCCCACATTAATGAAAAACTGTTTTTT. Translation: CASLRSGGPHINEKLFF. The entire variable domain, with the rest obtained from reference TRBV7-9 and TRBJ1-4, is as follows: DTGVSQNPRHKITKRGQNVTFRCDPISEHNRLYWYRQTLGQGPEFLTYFQNEAQLEKSRLLSDRFSAERPKGSFSTLEIQRTEQGDSAMYLCASLRSGGPHINEKLFFGSGTQLSVL.

The chain carries TRBV27 and TRBJ2-1, with D unresolved. Per germline, CDR1 MNHEY and CDR2 SMNVEV (reference sequence). The CDR3 has 14 amino acids. V was trimmed by 0 bases and J by 5 bases, leaving 8 bases between them. CDR3 sequence (DNA): TGTGCCAGCAGTTTATCTAATACTAACAATGAGCAGTTCTTC. The encoded protein is CASSLSNTNNEQFF.

The rearrangement uses TRBV30 and TRBJ2-6, with TRBD2 matching 9 bases. The CDR3 extends over 17 amino acids. V trimming: 4 bases; J trimming: 2 bases; junction bases outside the gene matches: 9. Germline V gene lookup returns CDR1 GTSNPN and CDR2 SVGIG (reference sequence). The CDR3 loop is CAWKAGGGNTGANVLTF. In DNA, the CDR3 is TGTGCCTGGAAGGCGGGAGGGGGCAATACTGGGGCCAACGTCCTGACTTTC.

The chain couples TRBV10-3 to TRBJ1-2, with 8 bases that match TRBD1. V lost 10 bases and J lost 2; bases outside the gene matches: 12. The CDR3 sequence is 15 residues long. Germline V gene data show CDR1 as ENHRY and CDR2 as SYGVKD. The CDR3 nucleotides read TGTGCCACTGAGGGGAGCAGGGGGCGGAACTATGGCTACACCTTC. Residues: CATEGSRGRNYGYTF.

The rearrangement uses TRBV6-2 or TRBV6-3 and TRBJ2-7; D not resolved. CDR3 length equals 14 residues. V lost 0 bases and J 0 bases, leaving 6 bases between the germline ends. Germline values: CDR1 MNHEY, CDR2 SVGEGT. The CDR3 DNA is TGTGCCAGCAGTTACTCGACATACTCCTACGAGCAGTACTTC. It yields the protein CASSYSTYSYEQYF.

The rearrangement uses TRBV5-6 and TRBJ1-1; tentative D call: TRBD1 (6 bases). Germline CDR1 and CDR2: SGHDT and YYEEEE. V lost 0 bases and J lost 3, with 9 bases in between. The CDR3 consists of 14 residues. CDR3 bases: TGTGCCAGCAGCTTGGCCAACAGGGACACTGAAGCTTTCTTT. Translation: CASSLANRDTEAFF.

The CDR3 is CASTWGEAGYNEQFF. The CDR3 DNA is TGCGCCTCTACTTGGGGGGAGGCTGGGTACAATGAGCAGTTCTTC. The rearrangement links TRBV5-1 to TRBJ2-1; D perhaps matches TRBD2 (6 bases). This CDR3 region has 15 residues. Germline V CDR1 and CDR2: SGHRS, YFSETQ. Trimming pared 10 bases from V and 4 bases from J, leaving 21 bases between.

A few counts support this clone. The chain recombines TRBV2 with TRBJ2-1; tentative D call: TRBD2 (6 bases). This CDR3 contains 18 residues. V lost 1 base, J lost 7 bases, and 23 bases lay in between. Germline CDR1 SNHLY, CDR2 FYNNEI. This CDR3 is CASSEGSGRQRLRNEQFF. The CDR3 DNA sequence: TGTGCCAGCAGTGAAGGCTCCGGGAGACAGCGTTTGAGGAATGAGCAGTTCTTC.

The rearrangement joins TRBV20-1 to TRBJ2-3; 8 positions match TRBD2. The V gene end was trimmed by 3 bases and the J gene end by 1 base; junction bases not matched to a gene: 6. Germline lookup yields CDR1 DFQATT and CDR2 SNEGSKA (reference sequence). The CDR3 runs to 15 residues. In DNA, the CDR3 is TGCAGTGCTAGTGTTAGCGGGGATCGCACAGATACGCAGTATTTT. This translates into CSASVSGDRTDTQYF.

CDR3 region: CAWSVLVGDTQYF. DNA for the CDR3: TGTGCCTGGAGTGTACTAGTCGGGGATACGCAGTATTTT. The J gene is TRBJ2-3, the V gene TRBV30, with a tentative D call TRBD2 (5 bases). The length of the CDR3 is 13 residues. With 0 bases removed from V and 6 bases from J, the gap between germline ends came to 10 bases. The germline gives CDR1 GTSNPN, CDR2 SVGIG (reference sequence).

This clone was found once. V usage is TRBV5-1 and J usage is TRBJ2-1, with a tentative D call TRBD2 (5 bases). The germline gives CDR1 SGHRS, CDR2 YFSETQ. V was pared by 0 bases and J by 0 bases, with 7 bases between. This CDR3 is built from 15 residues. This CDR3 is CASSLDGGSYNEQFF. In DNA, the CDR3 is TGCGCCAGCAGCTTGGACGGAGGCTCCTACAATGAGCAGTTCTTC.

This clone was counted only a few times. Other DNA sequences from this sample encode an identical CDR3 as well. The chain uses TRBV7-8 and TRBJ1-2, with no clear D. CDR3 length equals 14 residues. Between the trimmed V and J ends, which lost 1 base and 2 bases, there was a span of 8 bases. Germline CDR1 reads SGHVS; CDR2 reads FQNEAQ. CDR3 region: CASSLGTGNYGYTF. The CDR3 DNA follows: TGTGCCAGCAGCTTAGGCACGGGGAACTATGGCTACACCTTC.